These T cell receptor beta chains were read from a single sample in a study of blood T cell repertoires in COVID-19. Clones were sequenced by immunoSEQ multiplex PCR, and TCRdb holds only the in-frame ones, with some missing. Found here are some 490,000 clones, 88% of them singletons; the top ten hold 7% to 10%. The sequenced sample consisted of PBMCs or T cells enriched from blood (not recorded which). The receptors were gathered from a woman in her sixties or seventies who had recovered from COVID-19. Both conserved end residues are part of each CDR3. Each record gives: CDR3 length, J gene, V gene, CDR3 protein.

13	TRBJ1-1	TRBV11-3	CASSQQENTEAFF
12	TRBJ1-2	TRBV19	CASSIWGGGYTF
14	TRBJ1-2	TRBV11-2	CASSLSGGNYGYTF
15	TRBJ2-7	TRBV2	CASTPGLAGDYEQYF
18	TRBJ1-1	TRBV5-1	CASSLDAGTGGGGTEAFF
12	TRBJ2-2	TRBV5-6	CASSYNFGELFF
17	TRBJ2-5	TRBV9	CASSVGSGGPAQETQYF
14	TRBJ1-5	TRBV3-1/TRBV3-2	CASSQGHEGTAQHF
16	TRBJ1-3	TRBV7-6	CASSSRRGGSGNTIYF
12	TRBJ2-1	TRBV29-1	CSVETGLAEQFF
16	TRBJ2-5	TRBV7-7	CASSLDPGTAQETQYF
14	TRBJ2-3	TRBV6-5	CASSYDGVSHTQYF
14	TRBJ2-1	TRBV5-1	CASKEGGAVYEQFF
15	TRBJ1-2	TRBV7-6	CASSPRQGAGYGYTF
16	TRBJ1-1	TRBV4-1	CASSQDLAGIYTEAFF
17	TRBJ1-3	TRBV13	CASSFRGQPYSGNTIYF
14	TRBJ1-2	TRBV27	CASSLRRGDYGYTF
18	TRBJ1-3	TRBV6-1	CASSEITFGGEYRNTIYF
16	TRBJ2-7	TRBV24-1	CATSANPGQGSYEQYF
16	TRBJ2-5	TRBV15	CATSRGGLGTQETQYF
15	TRBJ1-6	TRBV4-2	CASSQDSGNNSPLHF
15	TRBJ2-2	TRBV10-3	CAISSSRENTGELFF
15	TRBJ1-2	TRBV21-1	CASSARGGVDYGYTF
13	TRBJ2-5	TRBV6-5	CASAGGNQETQYF
15	TRBJ1-5	TRBV21-1	CASSKARQGHQPQHF
13	TRBJ1-3	TRBV10-3	CAAGLGTGNTIYF
13	TRBJ2-2	TRBV30	CAWSPQGAGELFF
15	TRBJ1-5	TRBV15	CATSRDAGGNQPQHF
15	TRBJ2-2	TRBV4-1	CASSLLAGNTGELFF
14	TRBJ2-1	TRBV10-3	CAISTATAYNEQFF
13	TRBJ2-1	TRBV5-1	CASSLGGGSEQFF
13	TRBJ1-1	TRBV3-1/TRBV3-2	CASSQHRAVEAFF
13	TRBJ2-3	TRBV24-1	CATSDFNSDTQYF
15	TRBJ1-5	TRBV4-1	CASSQVGQFNQPQHF
15	TRBJ2-1	TRBV7-2	CATRRRGQGNNEQFF
15	TRBJ2-2	TRBV7-9	CASSLVSGNTGELFF
17	TRBJ2-2	TRBV2	CASTRGAGATNTGELFF
16	TRBJ2-3	TRBV5-1	CASSPGVASSTDTQYF
15	TRBJ2-7	TRBV24-1	CATSEGRGSRDEQYF
15	TRBJ2-2	TRBV7-2	CASSSSGGSHGELFF
14	TRBJ2-7	TRBV27	CASSLFGTAYEQYF
17	TRBJ2-3	TRBV5-1	CASSPKIGGEITDTQYF
16	TRBJ1-3	TRBV4-1	CASSQVMDISGNTIYF
17	TRBJ2-3	TRBV27	CASSNIAAGSRTDTQYF
14	TRBJ1-4	TRBV7-9	CASTKTGPGEKLFF
14	TRBJ1-1	TRBV18	CASSKTPGGAEAFF
15	TRBJ1-1	TRBV18	CASSPSMDDRDEAFF
14	TRBJ1-1	TRBV27	CASSWTVGGDEAFF
14	TRBJ1-2	TRBV30	CAWGRQLPGNGYTF
15	TRBJ2-2	TRBV19	CASSRDNPNTGELFF
14	TRBJ2-5	TRBV30	CAWSTTGGLETQYF
13	TRBJ1-4	TRBV18	CASSRGRIEKLFF
14	TRBJ2-2	TRBV18	CASSQGALTGELFF
15	TRBJ2-7	TRBV9	CASSEGSGLTYEQYF
14	TRBJ2-6	TRBV5-6	CASSPGKGANVLTF
14	TRBJ2-7	TRBV4-1	CASSQFQGASEQYF
12	TRBJ1-1	TRBV10-1	CASSPGVGEAFF
14	TRBJ2-7	TRBV11-2	CASSLVSPGYEQYF
16	TRBJ1-4	TRBV10-2	CASSPTGSTTNEKLFF
18	TRBJ2-1	TRBV9	CASSAGLAGGPSYNEQFF